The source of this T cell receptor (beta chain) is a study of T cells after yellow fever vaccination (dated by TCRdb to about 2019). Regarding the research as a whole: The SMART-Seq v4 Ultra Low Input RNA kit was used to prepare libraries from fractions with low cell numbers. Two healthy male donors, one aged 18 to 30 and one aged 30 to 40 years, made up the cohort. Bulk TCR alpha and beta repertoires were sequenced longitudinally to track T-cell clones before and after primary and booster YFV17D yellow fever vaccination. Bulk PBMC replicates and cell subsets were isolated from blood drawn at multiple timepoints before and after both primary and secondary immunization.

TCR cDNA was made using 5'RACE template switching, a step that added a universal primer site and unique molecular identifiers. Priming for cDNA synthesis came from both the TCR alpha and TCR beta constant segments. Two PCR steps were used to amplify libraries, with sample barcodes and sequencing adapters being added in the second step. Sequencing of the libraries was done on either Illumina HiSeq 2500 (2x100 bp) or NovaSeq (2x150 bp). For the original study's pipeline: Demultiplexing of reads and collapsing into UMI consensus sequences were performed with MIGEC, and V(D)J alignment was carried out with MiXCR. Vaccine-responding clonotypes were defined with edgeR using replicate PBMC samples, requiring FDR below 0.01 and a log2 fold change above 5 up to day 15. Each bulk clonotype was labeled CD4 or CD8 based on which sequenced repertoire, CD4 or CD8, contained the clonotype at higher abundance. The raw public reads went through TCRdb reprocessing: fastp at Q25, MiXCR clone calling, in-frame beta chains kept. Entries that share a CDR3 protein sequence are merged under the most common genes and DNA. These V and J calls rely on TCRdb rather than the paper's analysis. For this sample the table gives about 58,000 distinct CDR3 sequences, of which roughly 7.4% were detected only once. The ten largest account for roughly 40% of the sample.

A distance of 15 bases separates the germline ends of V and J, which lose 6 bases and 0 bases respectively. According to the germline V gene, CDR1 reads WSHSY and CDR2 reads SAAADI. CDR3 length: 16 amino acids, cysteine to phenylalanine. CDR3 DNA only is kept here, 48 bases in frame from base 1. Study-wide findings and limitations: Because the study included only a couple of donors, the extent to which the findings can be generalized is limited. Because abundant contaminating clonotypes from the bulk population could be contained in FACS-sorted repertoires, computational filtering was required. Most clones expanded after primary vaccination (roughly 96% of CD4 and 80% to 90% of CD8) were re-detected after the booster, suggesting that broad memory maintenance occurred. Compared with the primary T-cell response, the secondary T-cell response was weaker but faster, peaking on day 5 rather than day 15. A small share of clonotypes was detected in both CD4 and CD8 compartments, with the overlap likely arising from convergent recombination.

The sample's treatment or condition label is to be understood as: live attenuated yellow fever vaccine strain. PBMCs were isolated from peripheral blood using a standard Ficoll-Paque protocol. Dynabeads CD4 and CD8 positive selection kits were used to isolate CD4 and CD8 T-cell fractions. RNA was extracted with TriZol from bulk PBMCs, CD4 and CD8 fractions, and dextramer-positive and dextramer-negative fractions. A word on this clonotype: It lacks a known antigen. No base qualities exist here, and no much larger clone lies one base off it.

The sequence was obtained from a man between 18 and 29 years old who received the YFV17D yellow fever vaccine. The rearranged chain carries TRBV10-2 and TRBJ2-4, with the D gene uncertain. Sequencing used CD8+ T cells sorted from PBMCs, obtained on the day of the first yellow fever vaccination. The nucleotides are TGCGCCAGCAGCACAAAGGGCCTTCTAGCCAAAAACATTCAGTACTTC. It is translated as CASSTKGLLAKNIQYF.